This T cell receptor beta chain was profiled in a study of CD8+CD57+ T cells in acquired aplastic anemia. Regarding the study as a whole: Between patients and controls, approximately 29 CD8+ CDR3 sequences were found in common. CD8+ Simpson's diversity showed no significant patient-control difference.

TCR beta VDJ and CDR3 were profiled, and genomic DNA was the template. TCRdb re-called the reads with MiXCR, one entry per CDR3 protein. This repertoire shows roughly 250,000 distinct CDR3 sequences, roughly 82% found once; its top ten account for 42%. As concerns this clonotype: Its antigen is not identified. A junction end diverges from the germline sequence, so it may reflect a read error.

By flow cytometry, patients selected for sequencing had shown an expansion of CD8+CD57+ cells. Among the patients, all had severe acquired aplastic anemia. Sampling of blood occurred while the patients had still received no therapy. The CDR3 has 14 residues. Germline V gives CDR1 SGHTA, CDR2 FQGTGA. The TCR sequence derives from a human donor with aplastic anemia. Sequenced input: sorted CD4+, CD8+, or CD8+CD57+ T cells (not recorded which) from PBMCs. The rearrangement uses TRBV7-3 and TRBJ2-7, with TRBD2 matching 7 bases. Written as DNA, the CDR3 is TGTGCCAGCAGTTCCGGGGGGTTTTGGGGAGAGCAGCACTTC. As protein: CASSSGGFWGEQHF.